This passage covers 18 T cell receptor beta chains from one sample sequenced in a study of response to subunit inactivated influenza vaccine. TCRdb reprocessed the RT-PCR reads with MiXCR, giving one entry per CDR3 protein. The sample holds about 580,000 distinct CDR3 sequences, around 15% seen once. Sequencing was performed on PBMCs from blood, taken about 13 days after vaccination. The receptors derive from a man aged 50-60 years who received an inactivated influenza vaccine.

This clonotype was seen repeatedly, ten times or more. This chain joins TRBV7-2 and TRBJ2-2; D gene unclear. The CDR3 extends over 14 amino acids. Germline values: CDR1 SGHTA, CDR2 FQGNSA. Trimming left V 5 bases short and J 0 bases short, with 7 bases between. The CDR3 nucleotides are TGTGCCAGCAGCCTAACTACGAACACCGGGGAGCTGTTTTTT. Translating gives CASSLTTNTGELFF.

This clonotype was recorded many times. The V gene is TRBV29-1, the J gene TRBJ2-5; D gene uncertain. The CDR3 is 10 residues long. The V and J ends lost 4 bases and 7 bases respectively, with 7 bases between them. The germline CDR1 and CDR2 sequences are SQVTM and ANQGSEA. In DNA form, the CDR3 reads TGCAGCGTTGTTGAGGTGACCCAGTACTTC. Residues: CSVVEVTQYF.

This clonotype was recorded only once. The gene calls are TRBV18 and TRBJ2-7, with 10 bases fitting TRBD2. The CDR3 runs 17 residues. The junction had 8 bases not matched to a gene; V was cut back by 0 bases and J by 3 bases. From germline, CDR1 is KGHSH and CDR2 LQKENI. The CDR3 sequence is CASSPPGILAGVYEQYF. In nucleotides, the CDR3 is TGTGCCAGCTCACCACCGGGAATCCTAGCGGGAGTCTACGAGCAGTACTTC.

This clonotype has ten or more counts. Here the CDR3 DNA reads TGTGCCAGCAGTCGACTAGCGGGAACCGGGGAGCTGTTTTTT. Its translation: CASSRLAGTGELFF. This chain joins TRBV12-3 or TRBV12-4 and TRBJ2-2; TRBD2 agrees at 11 bases. The V and J ends lost 5 bases and 5 bases, in that order; junction bases with no gene match: 1. The CDR3 is made up of 14 amino acids.

This clonotype was seen at least ten times. This rearrangement joins TRBV11-2 to TRBJ2-2; 8 bases agree with TRBD1. V gave up 5 bases and J gave up 6 bases; unmatched junction bases: 8. CDR3 length: 15 amino acids. Per germline, CDR1 SGHAT and CDR2 FQNNGV. The CDR3 spells CASSPWTGPAGELFF. As DNA, the CDR3 is TGTGCCAGCAGCCCCTGGACAGGGCCAGCCGGGGAGCTGTTTTTT.

V gene TRBV7-8 combines with J gene TRBJ2-1; 8 nucleotides line up with TRBD2. CDR1 is SGHVS and CDR2 is FQNEAQ in the germline V gene. Trimming removed 0 bases from V and 0 bases from J; junction bases left unmatched: 7. The CDR3 consists of 18 residues. CDR3 region: CASSLARRLAGSYNEQFF. The CDR3 DNA sequence: TGTGCCAGCAGCTTAGCTCGTAGGCTAGCGGGCTCCTACAATGAGCAGTTCTTC.

V usage is TRBV2 and J usage is TRBJ1-4, with D possibly TRBD1 on 6 matching bases. V was clipped by 4 bases and J by 5 bases, with 14 bases between them. The CDR3 has 15 amino acids. CDR1 and CDR2 (germline): SNHLY, FYNNEI. The CDR3 DNA follows: TGTGCCAGCAGTGTTTCAGGGGCGGGGAATGAAAAACTGTTTTTT. Protein: CASSVSGAGNEKLFF. Full variable domain (remainder filled in from reference TRBV2 and TRBJ1-4): EPEVTQTPSHQVTQMGQEVILRCVPISNHLYFYWYRQILGQKVEFLVSFYNNEISEKSEIFDDQFSVERPDGSNFTLKIRSTKLEDSAMYFCASSVSGAGNEKLFFGSGTQLSVL.

This clonotype has a count of ten or more. One junction end disagrees with the germline gene, perhaps due to a read error. The V and J genes are TRBV7-7 and TRBJ2-3; TRBD1 matches at 8 bases. The germline V gene encodes CDR1 SSHAT and CDR2 FNYEAQ (reference sequence). The CDR3 is 17 amino acids. Written as DNA, the CDR3 is TGTGCTAGCAGTCGGCGCCTCAGGGGGCAGGGCACAGATACGCAGTATTTT. Its protein is CASSRRLRGQGTDTQYF.

This clonotype came up a few times. The gene calls are TRBV20-1 and TRBJ2-7, with D perhaps being TRBD1 or TRBD2 (5 bases each). Deletions cut 6 bases from V and 3 bases from J, with 9 bases between. This CDR3 contains 11 residues. CDR1 is DFQATT and CDR2 is SNEGSKA in the germline V gene (reference sequence). This chain's CDR3 is CSAGDGYEQYF. The CDR3 DNA reads TGCAGTGCGGGGGACGGCTACGAGCAGTACTTC.

This rearrangement joins TRBV12-3 or TRBV12-4 to TRBJ2-5; D might be TRBD1 or TRBD2, each matching 5 bases. With 5 bases removed from V and 4 bases from J, the gap between germline ends came to 11 bases. The CDR3 extends over 13 amino acids. CDR3 protein: CASSTGTTETQYF. The CDR3 nucleotides are TGTGCCAGCAGTACGGGGACGACAGAGACCCAGTACTTC.

In its sample, this clonotype was seen once. The gene calls are TRBV6-1 and TRBJ2-2; TRBD2 agrees at 11 bases. The CDR3 has 16 residues. Germline CDR1 reads MNHNS; CDR2 reads SASEGT. The V segment lost 6 bases and the J segment 6 bases; nucleotides outside the gene matches: 9. CDR3 bases: TGTGCCAGCAGAGGACTAGCGGGCTTTTTTTCCGGGGAGCTGTTTTTT. Translation gives CASRGLAGFFSGELFF.

This clonotype was seen more than once but under ten times. This chain links TRBV12-3 or TRBV12-4 with TRBJ2-5, with D uncertain. V lost 3 bases, J lost 1 base, and 9 bases lay in between. CDR3 length equals 14 residues. The CDR3 region is CASSFKDTQETQYF. The CDR3, as DNA: TGTGCCAGCAGTTTTAAAGACACCCAAGAGACCCAGTACTTC.

In this sample, this clonotype turned up a few times. The gene calls are TRBV5-1 and TRBJ2-3; D tentatively fits TRBD1 or TRBD2 (5 bases each). CDR3 length: 14 residues. The V end lost 1 base, the J end lost 4 bases, and 10 bases lay between the germline ends. Germline CDR1 reads SGHRS; CDR2 reads YFSETQ. The CDR3 coding sequence is TGCGCCAGCAGCTTGCACGGGGCGGCAGATACGCAGTATTTT. This sequence encodes CASSLHGAADTQYF.

The chain recombines TRBV20-1 with TRBJ2-7; D is tentatively TRBD1 or TRBD2 (5 bases each). Trimming shortened V by 3 bases and J by 4 bases, and 13 bases separated the two germline ends. This CDR3 is built from 13 residues. The germline V gene encodes CDR1 DFQATT and CDR2 SNEGSKA (reference sequence). CDR3 loop: CSARGDHPYEQYF. In nucleotides, the CDR3 is TGCAGTGCTAGGGGGGACCACCCATACGAGCAGTACTTC.

This clonotype occurred a few times. The chain carries TRBV7-2 and TRBJ1-3; D not resolved. This CDR3 comprises 15 residues. Trimming cost V 4 bases and J 0 bases, with 10 bases left between them. The germline CDR1 and CDR2 sequences are SGHTA and FQGNSA. CDR3 region: CASSWASSSGNTIYF. The CDR3 bases are TGTGCCAGCAGCTGGGCTTCGAGCTCTGGAAACACCATATATTTT. The entire variable domain, with the rest obtained from reference TRBV7-2 and TRBJ1-3, is as follows: GAGVSQSPSNKVTEKGKDVELRCDPISGHTALYWYRQSLGQGLEFLIYFQGNSAPDKSGLPSDRFSAERTGGSVSTLTIQRTQQEDSAVYLCASSWASSSGNTIYFGEGSWLTVV.

This clonotype was detected a few times. The gene calls are TRBV12-3 or TRBV12-4 and TRBJ2-7; weak D call: TRBD2 (7 bases). The CDR3 has 13 residues. V shed 8 bases and J shed 6 bases, with 17 bases lying between them. The CDR3 DNA reads as TGTGCCAGCCGAAAGGGGGGGGCTGGCGAGCAGTACTTC. Encoded protein: CASRKGGAGEQYF.

This clonotype was recorded a few times. This rearrangement joins TRBV4-2 to TRBJ2-2; 10 bases map to TRBD2. Trimming cost V 4 bases and J 8 bases; bases outside gene matches: 7. The V gene's germline CDR1 is LGHNA and CDR2 YNFKEQ. The CDR3 has 15 amino acids. The DNA of the CDR3 is TGTGCCAGCAGCCCGAGCGGGGGGGCCTTGGGGGAGCTGTTTTTT. This codes for CASSPSGGALGELFF.

In this sample, this clonotype turned up a few times. The chain joins TRBV9 to TRBJ2-2, with a possible D match to TRBD1 (6 bases). Trimming removed 1 base at V and 7 bases at J, with 11 bases between. The CDR3 extends over 14 amino acids. CDR1 SGDLS and CDR2 YYNGEE come from the germline V gene. CDR3: CASSVMGAGGELFF. The DNA of the CDR3 is TGTGCCAGCAGCGTAATGGGGGCCGGCGGGGAGCTGTTTTTT.